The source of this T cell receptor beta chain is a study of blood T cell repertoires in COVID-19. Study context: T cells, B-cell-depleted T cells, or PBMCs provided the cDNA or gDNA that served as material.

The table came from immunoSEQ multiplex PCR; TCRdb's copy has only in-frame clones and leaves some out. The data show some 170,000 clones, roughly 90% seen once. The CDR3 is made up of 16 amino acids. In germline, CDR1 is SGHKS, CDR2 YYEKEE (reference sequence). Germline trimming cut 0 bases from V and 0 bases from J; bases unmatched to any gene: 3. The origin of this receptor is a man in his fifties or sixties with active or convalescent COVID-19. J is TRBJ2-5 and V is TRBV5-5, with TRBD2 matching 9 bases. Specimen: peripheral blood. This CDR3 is CASSLGLAENQETQYF. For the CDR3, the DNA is TGTGCCAGCAGCTTGGGACTAGCGGAGAACCAAGAGACCCAGTACTTC.